The rows below give T cell receptor beta chains drawn from one sample of a study of T cells in Graves' hyperthyroidism and ophthalmopathy. TCRdb recomputed calls from the multiplex PCR reads with MiXCR, one row per CDR3 protein. This table holds approximately 640,000 distinct CDR3 sequences, roughly 46% found once. What was sequenced was peripheral blood or thyroid tissue (not recorded which). Receptor source: an adult man with Graves' disease, either hyperthyroidism or ophthalmopathy (not recorded which). Both conserved end residues are part of each CDR3. D genes are given only for firm matches. The size of a clone is reported for some rows only, either as once, few or many, or as a class for expanded clones.

j_gene | d_gene | abundance | v_gene | CDR3aa | CDR3nt
TRBJ1-1 | TRBD1 | NA | TRBV7-2 | CASSFATGTMNTEAFF | TGTGCCAGCAGTTTCGCGACAGGGACCATGAACACTGAAGCTTTCTTT
TRBJ2-2 | NA | many | TRBV10-3 | CAISEATWDGELFF | TGTGCCATCAGTGAGGCTACCTGGGACGGGGAGCTGTTTTTT
TRBJ2-7 | NA | NA | TRBV5-1 | CASSLGGTSRYEQYF | TGCGCCAGCAGCTTGGGAGGGACCTCACGCTACGAGCAGTACTTC
TRBJ2-7 | TRBD1 | NA | TRBV7-2 | CASSQEDRAGEQYF | TGTGCCAGCAGCCAAGAAGACAGGGCGGGCGAGCAGTACTTC
TRBJ1-5 | NA | NA | TRBV9 | CASSPGVSPMGNQPQHF | TGTGCCAGCAGCCCGGGGGTCAGTCCTATGGGCAATCAGCCCCAGCATTTT
TRBJ1-6 | TRBD1 | NA | TRBV2 | CASRGGNKDSPLHF | TGTGCCAGCAGAGGGGGCAACAAAGATTCACCCCTCCACTTT
TRBJ1-4 | TRBD1 | many | TRBV20-1 | CSATPPGTGGGKLFF | TGCAGTGCTACCCCTCCCGGGACAGGGGGCGGAAAACTGTTTTTT
TRBJ1-2 | NA | NA | TRBV7-2 | CASSLIRSYYGYTF | TGTGCCAGCAGCTTAATCCGAAGCTACTATGGCTACACCTTC
TRBJ2-5 | NA | NA | TRBV7-6 | CASSKAGGEETQYF | TGTGCCAGCAGCAAAGCAGGGGGGGAAGAGACCCAGTACTTC
TRBJ2-5 | NA | NA | TRBV6-5 | CASSTWTEQETQYF | TGTGCCAGCAGTACTTGGACAGAACAAGAGACCCAGTACTTC
TRBJ1-1 | TRBD1 | many | TRBV7-9 | CASSLEGQLNTEAFF | TGTGCCAGCAGCTTAGAGGGACAGCTAAACACTGAAGCTTTCTTT
TRBJ1-1 | NA | many | TRBV10-3 | CAISEADKLEAFF | TGTGCCATCAGTGAGGCCGACAAGCTAGAAGCTTTCTTT
TRBJ2-2 | TRBD2 | NA | TRBV24-1 | CVTSDFGGAGANTGELFF | TGTGTCACCAGTGATTTCGGGGGGGCAGGGGCGAACACCGGGGAGCTGTTTTTT
TRBJ1-2 | TRBD1 | many | TRBV10-3 | CAISEGQGDGYTF | TGTGCCATCAGTGAGGGACAGGGAGATGGCTACACCTTC
TRBJ2-7 | NA | once | TRBV7-9 | CASSQTLMGAGEQYF | TGCGCCAGCAGCCAAACGCTTATGGGGGCGGGCGAGCAGTACTTC
TRBJ2-5 | TRBD2 | once | TRBV29-1 | CSVLAGQETQYF | TGCAGCGTCCTAGCGGGGCAAGAGACCCAGTACTTC
TRBJ1-1 | NA | once | TRBV6-5 | CASRLTGLNTEAFF | TGTGCCAGCAGATTAACAGGACTGAACACTGAAGCTTTCTTT
TRBJ1-4 | NA | many | TRBV2 | CASSEARGTNEKLFF | TGTGCCAGCAGTGAAGCGCGGGGAACTAATGAAAAACTGTTTTTT
TRBJ1-3 | NA | few | TRBV12-3/TRBV12-4 | CASSRDGRNTIYF | TGTGCCAGCAGTCGAGATGGGAGAAACACCATATATTTT
TRBJ1-2 | NA | many | TRBV5-1 | CASSAIDSNYGYTF | TGCGCCAGCAGCGCTATCGACAGTAACTATGGCTACACCTTC
TRBJ1-1 | NA | NA | TRBV7-9 | CASSLEGGNGEAFF | TGTGCCAGCAGCTTAGAGGGGGGTAATGGAGAAGCTTTCTTT
TRBJ2-7 | TRBD2 | few | TRBV5-1 | CASSLMGLPWSDEQYF | TGCGCCAGCAGCTTGATGGGACTACCATGGTCGGACGAGCAGTACTTC
TRBJ1-5 | TRBD1 | NA | TRBV7-9 | CASSLGLDRANQPQHF | TGTGCCAGCAGCTTAGGTTTGGACAGGGCGAATCAGCCCCAGCATTTT
TRBJ1-1 | TRBD1 | few | TRBV5-1 | CASSVSGTGKTEAFF | TGCGCCAGCAGCGTCTCCGGGACAGGGAAGACTGAAGCTTTCTTT
TRBJ2-2 | NA | NA | TRBV5-6 | CASSLVAGGLTGELFF | TGTGCCAGCAGCTTGGTGGCAGGGGGACTCACCGGGGAGCTGTTTTTT
TRBJ2-3 | TRBD2 | NA | TRBV7-6 | CASSSPNSAGDIDTQYF | TGTGCCAGCAGCTCTCCAAATTCGGCGGGAGACATAGATACGCAGTATTTT
TRBJ1-2 | NA | once | TRBV2 | CATTGGTYGYTF | TGTGCCACCACGGGGGGCACTTATGGCTACACCTTC
TRBJ2-5 | NA | many | TRBV19 | CASSTLETQYF | TGTGCCAGTAGTACCCTGGAGACCCAGTACTTC
TRBJ2-5 | NA | NA | TRBV6-5 | CASSEKGTQYF | TGTGCCAGCAGTGAAAAGGGGACCCAGTACTTC
TRBJ1-2 | NA | many | TRBV2 | CASPRQFLYGYTF | TGTGCCAGCCCCCGGCAGTTTCTCTATGGCTACACCTTC
TRBJ2-5 | NA | few | TRBV29-1 | CSVDGLGQIQETQYF | TGCAGCGTTGACGGATTGGGGCAGATTCAAGAGACCCAGTACTTC